The rows below give T cell receptor beta chains drawn from one sample of a study of metastatic and nonmetastatic thyroid tumors. MiXCR was used by TCRdb to re-call the PCR reads. This sample has 20,000 or so clones, with around 11% found just once. Sequenced: blood. The receptors were gathered from a female donor with papillary thyroid cancer or a benign thyroid nodule (not recorded which). Some clones in this sample may be carry-over from other donors' samples. Both conserved end residues are part of each CDR3. D genes are given only for firm matches. Expanded clones are given a class, and other clones once, few, many or no size at all.

>few|-|TRBJ2-1|TRBV20-1
TGCAGTGCTAGGGGGAACGTCCACTCCCCTGGGGCCCAGAATGAGCAGTTCTTC
CSARGNVHSPGAQNEQFF
>many|-|TRBJ2-3|TRBV4-2
TGTGCCAGCAGCCAGGTGGGCGGATCGGCAGATACGCAGTATTTT
CASSQVGGSADTQYF
>-|-|TRBJ1-1|TRBV6-1
TGTGCCAGCAGCCCCGGGCCCGGTGGGACTGAAGCTTTCTTT
CASSPGPGGTEAFF
>many|-|TRBJ2-3|TRBV20-1
TGCAGTGCTAGGCCCCTGATCGGCACAGATACGCAGTATTTT
CSARPLIGTDTQYF
>medium-sized|-|TRBJ2-1|TRBV6-5
TGTGCCAGCAGTTACTCGGAGTCCGAGAGGGCGTTCTTC
CASSYSESERAFF
>many|-|TRBJ2-7|TRBV12-3/TRBV12-4
TGTGCCAGCAGTCCTACAGGACCCTCCTCCTACGAGCAGTACTTC
CASSPTGPSSYEQYF
>many|-|TRBJ2-1|TRBV5-1
TGCGCCAGCAGTCGGACAAGGTCCTACAATGAGCAGTTCTTC
CASSRTRSYNEQFF
>many|-|TRBJ1-1|TRBV5-8
TGTGCCAGCAGCTTCACTGAAGCTTTCTTT
CASSFTEAFF
>many|-|TRBJ2-3|TRBV5-1
TGCGCCAGCAGCTTGGCCCACTGGTGGGAGCTCACAGATACGCAGTATTTT
CASSLAHWWELTDTQYF
>many|-|TRBJ2-3|TRBV15
TGTGCCACCAGCAGCAACCGCCCTAGATCTGATACGCAGTATTTT
CATSSNRPRSDTQYF
>many|-|TRBJ2-3|TRBV6-4
TGTGCCAGCAGTGAAGGTAGCGGAGCCCCAGATACGCAGTATTTT
CASSEGSGAPDTQYF
>many|-|TRBJ2-5|TRBV20-1
TGCAGTGCCCTTATACAAGAGACCCAGTACTTC
CSALIQETQYF
>many|TRBD1|TRBJ2-4|TRBV2
TGTGCCAGCAAGGGGACAGGGGGCGCATGGGACATTCAGTACTTC
CASKGTGGAWDIQYF
>few|-|TRBJ2-5|TRBV28
TGTGCCAGCAGCCCCTTGGTGGGAGAGAGGGAGACCCAGTACTTC
CASSPLVGERETQYF
>many|TRBD2|TRBJ2-2|TRBV2
TGTGCCAGCAGGCGACTAGCGGTGAACACCGGGGAGCTGTTTTTT
CASRRLAVNTGELFF
>-|-|TRBJ1-4|TRBV6-1
TGTGCCAGCAGTGAATGGAGGAGTCGAGAGAATGAAAAACTGTTTTTT
CASSEWRSRENEKLFF
>-|-|TRBJ2-1|TRBV9
TGTGCCAGCAGCGTAGATCCAGGTGCTAGCTCCTACAATGAGCAGTTCTTC
CASSVDPGASSYNEQFF
>many|TRBD2|TRBJ2-4|TRBV12-3/TRBV12-4
TGTGCCAGCAGTTCTAGCGGGAGGGCCAAAAACATTCAGTACTTC
CASSSSGRAKNIQYF
>medium-sized|TRBD2|TRBJ2-1|TRBV6-1
TGTGCCAGCAGTGCATCCGGGACTAGTTACAATGAGCAGTTCTTC
CASSASGTSYNEQFF
>-|TRBD1|TRBJ2-3|TRBV11-3
TGTGCCAGCAGCCTTGGACAGGGGGCTGCAGATACGCAGTATTTT
CASSLGQGAADTQYF
>many|-|TRBJ2-3|TRBV24-1
TGTGCCACCAGTGATTTGGAGGGCCACACAGATACGCAGTATTTT
CATSDLEGHTDTQYF
>many|-|TRBJ2-5|TRBV6-1
TGTGCCAGCAGTCATAACAGGGACCCTCGGACCCAGTACTTC
CASSHNRDPRTQYF
>medium-sized|-|TRBJ1-5|TRBV28
TGTGCCAGCAGTACCGGGACGGAGGGTCGTCAGCCCCAGCATTTT
CASSTGTEGRQPQHF
>medium-sized|-|TRBJ2-7|TRBV6-2/TRBV6-3
TGTGCCAGCAGTTACTCGAGGGAGGACTACGAGCAGTACTTC
CASSYSREDYEQYF
>many|TRBD1|TRBJ2-6|TRBV6-2/TRBV6-3
TGTGCCAGCAGCTTCAGGGGGTCTGGGGCCAACGTCCTGACTTTC
CASSFRGSGANVLTF
>-|TRBD2|TRBJ2-7|TRBV6-1
TGTGCCAACAGTGTGGGACTAGCGGGGGCCCTTGTCGAGCAGTACTTC
CANSVGLAGALVEQYF
>many|-|TRBJ2-1|TRBV20-1
TGCAGTGCTAGCGAGCCTACCGGATTCTACAATGAGCAGTTCTTC
CSASEPTGFYNEQFF
>-|-|TRBJ1-4|TRBV5-1
TGCGCCAGCAGCTCAAGATCTGGGCACGCTTATGAAAAACTGTTTTTT
CASSSRSGHAYEKLFF
>-|-|TRBJ2-5|TRBV7-2
TGTGCCAACAGCTTAGCAACGGGCTCAACCTGGGAGACCCAGTACTTC
CANSLATGSTWETQYF
>medium-sized|-|TRBJ2-2|TRBV27
TGTGCCAGCAGTCCGAGTGGAGGGACCGGGGAGCTGTTTTTT
CASSPSGGTGELFF
>many|-|TRBJ1-1|TRBV9
TGTGCCAGCAGCGTGGCAGGGACGATCGGTGAAGCTTTCTTT
CASSVAGTIGEAFF